The next 23 T cell receptor beta chains were all read from a single sample in a study of beta chain features in type 1 diabetes. Every isolated RNA sample was fully reverse transcribed, so sequencing captured expressed TCRB transcripts. Profiling relied on immunoSEQ multiplex PCR, and the TCRdb table lists in-frame clones only, not all of them. The sample holds about 290,000 clones, approximately 8% seen once. The sample comprised central memory CD4+ T cells from blood. These receptor sequences come from a woman aged 18-29 years in good health.

This clone was counted ten times or more. CDR3 protein: CASSLGGLDNEQFF. The CDR3 bases are TGCGCCAGCAGCTTGGGCGGGCTCGACAATGAGCAGTTCTTC. The chain combines TRBV5-1 with TRBJ2-1, with D tentatively TRBD2 (5 bases). This CDR3 region has 14 residues. Germline V gene lookup returns CDR1 SGHRS and CDR2 YFSETQ. The V and J ends lost 0 bases and 5 bases respectively, with 9 bases between them.

The CDR3 loop is CASSSGTGADLDTQYF. CDR3 DNA sequence: TGTGCCAGCAGTTCTGGGACAGGGGCGGATTTAGATACGCAGTATTTT. The chain recombines TRBV28 with TRBJ2-3; 10 nucleotides match TRBD1. The germline gives CDR1 MDHEN, CDR2 SYDVKM. With 4 bases clipped from V and 5 bases from J, the junction kept 9 bases outside the gene matches. The CDR3 is 16 amino acids.

The table lists this clone with a few counts. This chain links TRBV15 with TRBJ2-7, with 7 bases fitting TRBD1. The CDR3 loop spans 14 amino acids. V lost 0 bases to trimming and J lost 7 bases; unmatched junction nucleotides: 6. Germline V gives CDR1 LNHNV, CDR2 YYDKDF (reference sequence). In nucleotides, the CDR3 is TGTGCCACCAGCAGAGATCTCGACAGGGCGGAGCAGTACGTC. Translated, it gives CATSRDLDRAEQYV.

This clone was picked up a small number of times. The V and J genes are TRBV20-1 and TRBJ2-1; unclear D gene. This CDR3 spans 11 amino acids. Per the germline V gene, CDR1 is DFQATT and CDR2 is SNEGSKA (reference sequence). V shed 5 bases and J shed 10 bases, with 12 bases lying between them. CDR3 DNA: TGCAGTGCTGGATCGGCGGAAGAGCAGTTCTTC. Translating gives CSAGSAEEQFF.

This clone has more than one count but fewer than ten. This rearrangement joins TRBV5-1 to TRBJ1-1; the match to TRBD1 covers 7 bases. V was pared by 1 base and J by 4 bases, with 1 base of the junction left unmatched. CDR1 is SGHRS, CDR2 YFSETQ, per germline. The CDR3 is 13 amino acids. CDR3: CASSLTGVTEAFF. CDR3 in DNA: TGCGCCAGCAGCTTGACAGGGGTCACTGAAGCTTTCTTT.

The chain recombines TRBV7-6 with TRBJ2-1, with 9 bases that match TRBD2. Germline lookup yields CDR1 SGHVS and CDR2 FNYEAQ. This CDR3 has 13 residues. V gave up 2 bases and J gave up 9 bases; unmatched junction bases: 2. This CDR3 reads CASSLLAGSEQFF. The DNA of the CDR3 is TGTGCCAGCAGCTTACTAGCGGGGAGTGAGCAGTTCTTC.

Note on this clone: This likely traces to a read error, being one base from a far larger clone. The sample has other DNA sequences that encode this CDR3 too. The V gene is TRBV27, the J gene TRBJ2-3; 8 positions agree with TRBD1. Unmatched junction bases numbered 0, after V lost 7 bases and J lost 3 bases. Per the germline V gene, CDR1 is MNHEY and CDR2 is SMNVEV (reference sequence). The CDR3 length is 12 residues. The CDR3 spells CASNRGTDTQYF. In DNA form, the CDR3 reads TGTGCCAGCAACAGGGGGACAGATACGCAGTATTTT.

There are a few counts of this clone. A much larger clone is a single base away; this may be a read error. The rearrangement joins TRBV7-3 to TRBJ2-2; D not certain. The germline gives CDR1 SGHTA, CDR2 FQGTGA. With 4 bases removed from V and 3 bases from J, the gap between germline ends came to 3 bases. This CDR3 has 12 residues. The CDR3 is CASSWDTGELFF. The DNA for the CDR3 is TGTGCCAGCAGCTGGGACACCGGGGAGCTGTTTTTT.

In nucleotides, the CDR3 is TGTGCCAGCAGCTTATCAGGGGTCTCCTACAATGAGCAGTTCTTC. Translation: CASSLSGVSYNEQFF. The chain is built from TRBV7-2 and TRBJ2-1; D perhaps matches TRBD1 (6 bases). Trimming shortened V by 2 bases and J by 0 bases, and 8 bases separated the two germline ends. Germline CDR1 and CDR2: SGHTA and FQGNSA. The CDR3 is 15 residues long.

The V call is TRBV5-4, the J call TRBJ1-2; D is uncertain. Trimming took 2 bases from V and 7 from J, leaving 15 bases between them. Germline CDR1 and CDR2: SGHNT and YYREEE (reference sequence). The length of the CDR3 is 14 residues. CDR3 amino acids: CASSFWRSYSGYTF. The CDR3 DNA reads as TGTGCCAGCAGCTTCTGGAGGAGTTACAGTGGCTACACCTTC.

The rearrangement links TRBV9 to TRBJ2-7; unclear D gene. Germline assignment: CDR1 SGDLS and CDR2 YYNGEE. V was clipped by 3 bases and J by 6 bases, with 10 bases between them. This CDR3 contains 12 residues. This chain's CDR3 is CASSAEEREQYF. CDR3 sequence (DNA): TGTGCCAGCAGCGCGGAAGAACGCGAGCAGTACTTC.

The chain carries TRBV9 and TRBJ1-1; maybe TRBD1 (6 bases). Germline V gene data show CDR1 as SGDLS and CDR2 as YYNGEE. CDR3 size: 16 residues. The V and J ends lost 4 bases and 11 bases respectively, with 27 bases between them. CDR3 region: CASSKTYKQGWDRAFF. The CDR3 DNA is TGTGCCAGCAGCAAAACTTATAAACAGGGTTGGGATCGGGCTTTCTTT. The whole variable domain, filled in from reference TRBV9 and TRBJ1-1, reads DSGVTQTPKHLITATGQRVTLRCSPRSGDLSVYWYQQSLDQGLQFLIQYYNGEERAKGNILERFSAQQFPDLHSELNLSSLELGDSALYFCASSKTYKQGWDRAFFGQGTRLTVV.

V is TRBV14 and J is TRBJ1-4; D gene uncertain. Germline V CDR1 and CDR2: SGHDN, FVKESK. V shed 2 bases and J shed 8 bases, with 9 bases lying between them. CDR3 length: 13 amino acids. The CDR3 here is CASSQRGGEKLFF. In DNA form, the CDR3 reads TGTGCCAGCAGCCAAAGAGGAGGGGAAAAACTGTTTTTT. The whole variable domain, filled in from reference TRBV14 and TRBJ1-4, reads EAGVTQFPSHSVIEKGQTVTLRCDPISGHDNLYWYRRVMGKEIKFLLHFVKESKQDESGMPNNRFLAERTGGTYSTLKVQPAELEDSGVYFCASSQRGGEKLFFGSGTQLSVL.

This clone occurred a few times. This rearrangement joins TRBV9 to TRBJ2-7, with D perhaps TRBD2 (5 bases). The germline CDR1 and CDR2 sequences are SGDLS and YYNGEE. With 0 bases removed from V and 6 bases from J, the gap between germline ends came to 10 bases. This CDR3 has 13 amino acids. The CDR3 coding sequence is TGTGCCAGCAGCGTAGAATCCGGGATCGAGCAGTACTTC. Protein sequence: CASSVESGIEQYF.

This clone was seen a handful of times. This chain links TRBV2 with TRBJ2-3; D uncertain. Germline values: CDR1 SNHLY, CDR2 FYNNEI. This CDR3 is built from 14 residues. The V end was cut by 8 bases, the J end by 0 bases, with 12 bases between. The CDR3 region is CASRRTASTDTQYF. The CDR3 bases are TGTGCCAGCCGCCGGACCGCTAGCACAGATACGCAGTATTTT.

This chain joins TRBV28 and TRBJ2-3; 13 nucleotides agree with TRBD2. This CDR3 comprises 15 residues. Germline-derived CDR1 and CDR2 are MDHEN and SYDVKM. With 5 bases clipped from V and 5 bases from J, the junction kept 4 bases outside the gene matches. The CDR3 is CASSELAGGRDTQYF. The CDR3 DNA reads as TGTGCCAGCAGTGAACTAGCGGGGGGGCGAGATACGCAGTATTTT.

This sequence joins TRBV5-5 and TRBJ2-2; TRBD2 agrees at 11 bases. CDR1 and CDR2 from the germline V gene are SGHKS and YYEKEE (reference sequence). The CDR3 loop spans 14 amino acids. J gave up 8 bases and V 0 bases, and 0 bases lay outside the gene matches. The DNA of the CDR3 is TGTGCCAGCAGCTTGGGACTAGCGGGAGGGGAGCTGTTTTTT. Its translation: CASSLGLAGGELFF.

This clone was seen a few times. The V call is TRBV4-2, the J call TRBJ1-2; no firm D call. CDR3 length equals 14 residues. Looked up from germline, CDR1 is LGHNA and CDR2 is YNFKEQ. V lost 0 bases and J lost 3, with 8 bases in between. In DNA form, the CDR3 reads TGTGCCAGCAGCCAAGAATCCGCGGACTATGGCTACACCTTC. Amino acids: CASSQESADYGYTF.

This clone turned up a few times. The chain combines TRBV4-3 with TRBJ2-2; no clear D. The CDR3 has 12 amino acids. The germline V gene has CDR1 LGHNA and CDR2 YSLEER. Trimming left V 3 bases short and J 4 bases short, with 3 bases between. CDR3 loop: CASSHRTGELFF. CDR3 DNA: TGCGCCAGCAGCCACCGCACCGGGGAGCTGTTTTTT.

This clone has a handful of counts. This chain connects TRBV15 to TRBJ2-5, with D possibly being TRBD1 or TRBD2 (6 bases each). V was clipped by 2 bases and J by 2 bases, with 9 bases between them. The CDR3 length is 14 residues. CDR1 and CDR2 from the germline V gene are LNHNV and YYDKDF (reference sequence). The CDR3 loop reads CATSRQGTQETQYF. The CDR3 DNA reads as TGTGCCACCAGCAGACAGGGGACTCAAGAGACCCAGTACTTC.

The rearrangement joins TRBV7-9 to TRBJ2-7, with D perhaps matching TRBD1 or TRBD2 (5 bases each). The CDR3 length is 10 residues. Germline values: CDR1 SEHNR, CDR2 FQNEAQ (reference sequence). V lost 10 bases, J lost 7 bases, and 11 bases lay in between. CDR3 sequence reads: CATGTGEQYF. In nucleotides, the CDR3 is TGTGCCACCGGGACGGGGGAGCAGTACTTC.

This clone was counted between two and nine times. The chain uses TRBV7-9 and TRBJ1-3, with no clear D. Trimming took off 5 bases at V and 4 bases at J, with 12 bases between the two ends. Per germline, CDR1 SEHNR and CDR2 FQNEAQ (reference sequence). CDR3 size: 14 residues. The DNA for the CDR3 is TGTGCCAGCAGCCAAGGACTGAAAGGAAACACCATATATTTT. Translation: CASSQGLKGNTIYF.

Remarks on this clone: This may come from a read error, since a much larger clone is one base off. The sample holds other DNA sequences that translate to the same CDR3. J is TRBJ2-5 and V is TRBV7-2; D possibly corresponds to TRBD1 (6 bases). Germline lookup yields CDR1 SGHTA and CDR2 FQGNSA. CDR3 length: 15 residues. V shed 0 bases and J shed 5 bases, with 13 bases lying between them. The CDR3 bases are TGTGCCAGCAGCTTAGCCGGGCAGGGGACCGAGACCCAGTACTTC. Protein: CASSLAGQGTETQYF.